The entry below describes one TCR beta chain. It lacks a known antigen. Base quality data are lacking; no much larger clone is found one base away. The data were taken from a study of radiotherapy plus CTLA-4 blockade in lung cancer (dated by TCRdb to 2016 to 2019). With respect to the entire study: Among the enrolled patients, approximately 17% had an objective response, and approximately 33% reached disease control. Study-wide findings and limitations: After treatment with radiotherapy and ipilimumab, TCR clones that originated in tumors expanded in peripheral blood. Early dynamic changes in blood T cell clones, together with increased serum interferon-beta after radiation, were reported as the strongest predictors of response.

The library was prepared using the immunoSEQ multiplex PCR assay. This immuneACCESS table, as held by TCRdb, lists in-frame sequences with V and J called but not all clones. Of the missing ones, under half trace to an unresolved V gene in checked studies; the others have no known cause. Across this sample there are about 43,000 clones, with about 70% seen only once. The ten largest clones capture approximately 23% of the sample. Focal radiation therapy combined with CTLA-4 blockade (ipilimumab) was tested in patients with chemo-refractory metastatic non-small-cell lung cancer. The CDR3 starts with the cysteine, ends with the phenylalanine, and has 15 residues. Here the CDR3 DNA is all that survives: 45 bases in frame from base 1. The germline ends are 14 bases apart after V is trimmed by 5 bases and J by 1 base. The germline V gene supplies CDR1 MNHEY and CDR2 SVGAGI.

This TCR was recovered from a human donor with non-small cell lung cancer who had a partial response to radiotherapy plus ipilimumab. The rearrangement combines TRBV6-5 with TRBJ1-1; a tentative D call is TRBD1 (6 bases match). This specimen consisted of peripheral blood, obtained from a patient treated with radiotherapy plus ipilimumab. The CDR3 loop reads CASSPQRTENTEAFF. Read as DNA, the sequence is TGTGCCAGCAGTCCCCAGAGGACAGAGAACACTGAAGCTTTCTTT.